This entry lists 19 T cell receptor beta chains sequenced from one sample in a study of control samples from healthy donors and cancer patients. Sequenced by immunoSEQ multiplex PCR; TCRdb stores in-frame clones only, minus some. The sample lists around 150,000 clones, just under 95% occurring once. The sequencing input was blood. The receptors originated from a woman aged 40 to 50 in good health.

The chain uses TRBV19 and TRBJ2-5; 9 bases align to TRBD2. The CDR3 runs to 13 residues. CDR1 and CDR2 (germline): LNHDA, SQIVND (reference sequence). Losses at the gene ends were 9 bases for V and 5 bases for J; bases not matched to a gene: 7. The CDR3 DNA follows: TGTGCCAGCTCGATAGCGGGGGTGGAGACCCAGTACTTC. Translated, it gives CASSIAGVETQYF.

The V and J genes are TRBV30 and TRBJ2-2; 7 bases line up with TRBD1. The V gene end was trimmed by 4 bases and the J gene end by 2 bases; junction bases not matched to a gene: 4. Per germline, CDR1 GTSNPN and CDR2 SVGIG (reference sequence). The CDR3 loop spans 14 amino acids. This CDR3 is CAWKGQRNTGELFF. CDR3 nucleotides: TGTGCCTGGAAGGGACAGAGAAACACCGGGGAGCTGTTTTTT.

The chain uses TRBV5-1 and TRBJ2-1; 8 positions agree with TRBD2. In germline, CDR1 is SGHRS, CDR2 YFSETQ. V lost 1 base to trimming and J lost 0 bases; unmatched junction nucleotides: 6. The CDR3 runs 17 residues. This CDR3 is CASSLTGGGSSYNEQFF. The CDR3 DNA sequence: TGCGCCAGCAGCTTGACCGGCGGGGGGAGCTCCTACAATGAGCAGTTCTTC.

The V call is TRBV10-1, the J call TRBJ2-3, with a tentative D call TRBD1 (5 bases). Germline CDR1 and CDR2: WNHNN and SYGVQD (reference sequence). V lost 5 bases and J lost 4, with 16 bases in between. This CDR3 has 15 amino acids. The CDR3 region has the DNA TGCGCCAGCAGTAAGACAGCCGATTCCGCAGATACGCAGTATTTT. Protein: CASSKTADSADTQYF.

The CDR3 nucleotides read TGCAGCGTTGAACTCAGCTCTGGAAACACCATATATTTT. Translated, it gives CSVELSSGNTIYF. The genes are TRBV29-1 and TRBJ1-3; D is ambiguous. The germline V gene encodes CDR1 SQVTM and CDR2 ANQGSEA. The CDR3 is 13 residues long. Trimming stripped 2 bases from V and 0 bases from J, with 5 bases between.

The chain joins TRBV4-3 to TRBJ1-1; tentatively, D is TRBD1 (5 bases). The CDR3 runs 14 residues. Trimming left V 1 base short and J 9 bases short, with 15 bases between. Germline lookup yields CDR1 LGHNA and CDR2 YSLEER. Here the CDR3 DNA reads TGCGCCAGCAGCCAAGGAGCGGGATCGGGGCAAGCTTTCTTT. Amino acids: CASSQGAGSGQAFF.

CDR3 protein: CASSLVRGGASADTQYF. CDR3 in DNA: TGTGCCAGCAGCTTAGTTCGCGGGGGGGCCTCAGCAGATACGCAGTATTTT. V and J are TRBV7-2 and TRBJ2-3, with 9 positions matching TRBD2. Germline V gene lookup returns CDR1 SGHTA and CDR2 FQGNSA. With V trimmed by 1 base and J by 4 bases, 9 bases remained unmatched. This CDR3 region has 17 residues. Full variable domain (rest looked up from reference TRBV7-2 and TRBJ2-3): GAGVSQSPSNKVTEKGKDVELRCDPISGHTALYWYRQSLGQGLEFLIYFQGNSAPDKSGLPSDRFSAERTGGSVSTLTIQRTQQEDSAVYLCASSLVRGGASADTQYFGPGTRLTVL.

The chain links TRBV6-6 to TRBJ1-2, with 7 bases aligning to TRBD1. Germline CDR1 is MNHNY and CDR2 is SVGAGI (reference sequence). The CDR3 sequence is 14 residues long. The V segment lost 6 bases and the J segment 4 bases; nucleotides outside the gene matches: 8. The CDR3 coding sequence is TGTGCCAGCAGCAATCGGGACAGTCCCTATGGCTACACCTTC. Its protein is CASSNRDSPYGYTF.

The V call is TRBV15, the J call TRBJ1-5; 7 nucleotides line up with TRBD1. The germline V gene has CDR1 LNHNV and CDR2 YYDKDF (reference sequence). The trim removed 3 bases at V and 2 bases at J, leaving 10 bases unmatched. There are 17 residues in the CDR3. CDR3 residues: CATSSPLTGFRNQPQHF. The CDR3 region has the DNA TGTGCCACCAGCAGCCCCTTGACAGGGTTTCGCAATCAGCCCCAGCATTTT.

The chain joins TRBV6-5 to TRBJ1-2; D is possibly TRBD1 (6 bases). Germline CDR1 and CDR2: MNHEY and SVGAGI. V was clipped by 2 bases and J by 6 bases, with 16 bases between them. This CDR3 comprises 15 residues. In nucleotides, the CDR3 is TGTGCCAGCAGTTACGCAGGGGTAGTGGGGCATGGCTACACCTTC. Its protein is CASSYAGVVGHGYTF.

V and J are TRBV11-2 and TRBJ1-6; no definite D call. CDR1 SGHAT and CDR2 FQNNGV come from the germline V gene. The CDR3 runs 16 residues. Deletions cut 1 base from V and 0 bases from J, with 7 bases between. CDR3 coding DNA: TGTGCCAGCAGCTTAGTGGCAGGCTCCTATAATTCACCCCTCCACTTT. Translating it yields CASSLVAGSYNSPLHF.

The rearrangement uses TRBV3-1 (or the pseudogene TRBV3-2) and TRBJ1-3; 9 bases line up with TRBD1. The CDR3 extends over 16 amino acids. Germline lookup yields CDR1 LGHDT and CDR2 YNNKEL (reference sequence). V lost 4 bases and J lost 8; bases outside the gene matches: 12. The CDR3 region is CASSPEDRGNSYTIYF. The CDR3 nucleotides read TGTGCCAGCAGCCCGGAGGACAGGGGAAATAGTTACACCATATATTTT.

This sequence joins TRBV12-5 and TRBJ2-5; TRBD2 matches at 12 bases. After removal of 1 base from V and 3 bases from J, the junction contained 0 bases not matched to a gene. Germline lookup yields CDR1 LGHNT and CDR2 FRNRAP. The length of the CDR3 is 15 residues. CDR3 residues: CASGLGTSGKETQYF. CDR3 DNA: TGTGCTAGTGGTTTGGGGACTAGCGGGAAAGAGACCCAGTACTTC.

The chain has TRBV27 and TRBJ1-6; D gene uncertain. This CDR3 is 13 amino acids long. Germline CDR1 and CDR2: MNHEY and SMNVEV (reference sequence). V lost 3 bases to trimming and J lost 6 bases, with 6 bases between them. The CDR3 DNA reads TGTGCCAGCAGTTTCCGGGGTAATTCACCCCTCCACTTT. Encoded protein: CASSFRGNSPLHF.

CDR3 amino acids: CASSHPDRSQILVNSPLHF. The CDR3 DNA is TGTGCCAGCAGCCACCCGGACAGGTCGCAAATCTTGGTGAATTCACCCCTCCACTTT. This chain uses TRBV7-2 with TRBJ1-6, with 7 positions matching TRBD1. V was pared by 5 bases and J by 7 bases, with 20 bases of the junction left unmatched. Germline CDR1 reads SGHTA; CDR2 reads FQGNSA. The CDR3 covers 19 residues. The full variable domain, its missing parts supplied by reference TRBV7-2 and TRBJ1-6, is GAGVSQSPSNKVTEKGKDVELRCDPISGHTALYWYRQSLGQGLEFLIYFQGNSAPDKSGLPSDRFSAERTGGSVSTLTIQRTQQEDSAVYLCASSHPDRSQILVNSPLHFGNGTRLTVT.

The chain uses TRBV28 and TRBJ2-1, with D perhaps given as TRBD1 or TRBD2 (5 bases each). The CDR3 is 12 amino acids. V lost 6 bases to trimming and J lost 10 bases, with 13 bases between them. Germline values: CDR1 MDHEN, CDR2 SYDVKM. CDR3 loop: CASRRGVGEQFF. The CDR3 bases are TGTGCCAGCAGAAGGGGAGTGGGAGAGCAGTTCTTC.

CDR3 sequence reads: CASIGRGETQYF. In nucleotides, the CDR3 is TGCGCCAGCATTGGTAGGGGTGAGACCCAGTACTTC. This chain links TRBV5-1 with TRBJ2-5; TRBD1 might be the D (5 bases). The CDR3 sequence is 12 residues long. Germline CDR1 and CDR2: SGHRS and YFSETQ. V was shortened by 6 bases and J by 5 bases, with 11 bases between the two germline ends.

The chain couples TRBV10-1 to TRBJ2-3; perhaps TRBD1 as D (5 bases). Trimming removed 6 bases at V and 7 bases at J, with 20 bases between. Per germline, CDR1 WNHNN and CDR2 SYGVQD (reference sequence). The CDR3 totals 15 residues. CDR3 bases: TGCGCCAGCAGGGGGCTTTGTGCCGTTCTAAATACGCAGTATTTT. It specifies CASRGLCAVLNTQYF.

CDR3 coding DNA: TGTGCCAGCAGCCCTTCCCCCGGACAGCTACTTAATTCACCCCTCCACTTT. Protein sequence: CASSPSPGQLLNSPLHF. This chain links TRBV5-4 with TRBJ1-6; D may be TRBD1 (6 bases). V was pared by 4 bases and J by 6 bases, with 20 bases between. The CDR3 length is 17 residues. Germline CDR1 and CDR2: SGHNT and YYREEE (reference sequence).